The 10 T cell receptor beta chains in this list originate from one sample, sequenced in a study of shared clonotypes between healthy human individuals. Libraries were prepared by immunoSEQ multiplex PCR; TCRdb keeps only in-frame clonotypes and omits some of them. The sample holds 950,000 to 1,300,000 clones, more than 65% seen once. Sequencing used memory CD4+ T cells sorted from blood. Subset noted: CD45RA-negative fraction. These receptors were taken from a man younger than 35 in good health.

This clone appeared a few times. Other DNA variants within this sample encode the same CDR3. This sequence joins TRBV5-1 and TRBJ2-5; the D is unclear. Germline CDR1 is SGHRS and CDR2 is YFSETQ. Trimming cost V 4 bases and J 1 base, with 2 bases left between them. This CDR3 is 11 amino acids long. The CDR3 here is CASSLQETQYF. CDR3 coding DNA: TGCGCCAGCAGCCTCCAAGAGACCCAGTACTTC.

The chain uses TRBV5-8 and TRBJ1-5, with a weak D call TRBD1 (6 bases). This CDR3 has 14 residues. CDR1 is SGHTS and CDR2 is YDEGEE in the germline V gene. Trimming shortened V by 0 bases and J by 7 bases, and 11 bases separated the two germline ends. CDR3 sequence (DNA): TGTGCCAGCAGCTTGGAAGGGGGTAAACAGCCCCAGCATTTT. This gives the protein CASSLEGGKQPQHF.

The chain combines TRBV10-1 with TRBJ2-1; D is perhaps TRBD1 or TRBD2 (5 bases each). This CDR3 has 14 residues. Deletions cut 6 bases from V and 3 bases from J, with 12 bases between. The germline V gene encodes CDR1 WNHNN and CDR2 SYGVQD (reference sequence). The CDR3 region has the DNA TGCGCCAGCAGGGCCGGGACCGACTACAATGAGCAGTTCTTC. Protein: CASRAGTDYNEQFF.

V usage is TRBV5-1 and J usage is TRBJ1-2; 8 bases match TRBD1. This CDR3 contains 18 residues. The V and J ends lost 0 bases and 0 bases, in that order; junction bases with no gene match: 10. CDR1 and CDR2 from the germline V gene are SGHRS and YFSETQ. CDR3 bases: TGCGCCAGCAGCTTGGCAATCAGGGGGCCTGGAGCTAACTATGGCTACACCTTC. It encodes CASSLAIRGPGANYGYTF.

V gene TRBV18 combines with J gene TRBJ2-7; D uncertain. V lost 6 bases and J lost 2, with 17 bases in between. CDR1 is KGHSH, CDR2 LQKENI, per germline. CDR3 size: 15 residues. The CDR3 coding sequence is TGTGCCAGCTCTCCCCCAGAACACCTACCCTACGAGCAGTACTTC. It codes for CASSPPEHLPYEQYF.

V and J are TRBV14 and TRBJ2-5; D gene ambiguous. In germline, CDR1 is SGHDN, CDR2 FVKESK. Trimming removed 2 bases at V and 0 bases at J, with 4 bases between. CDR3 length: 13 amino acids. CDR3 in DNA: TGTGCCAGCAGCCAAAGCAACCAAGAGACCCAGTACTTC. This encodes CASSQSNQETQYF. Full variable domain (missing parts from reference TRBV14 and TRBJ2-5): EAGVTQFPSHSVIEKGQTVTLRCDPISGHDNLYWYRRVMGKEIKFLLHFVKESKQDESGMPNNRFLAERTGGTYSTLKVQPAELEDSGVYFCASSQSNQETQYFGPGTRLLVL.

The chain combines TRBV18 with TRBJ2-5; TRBD1 matches 8 bases. The CDR3 is made up of 15 amino acids. Germline V gene lookup returns CDR1 KGHSH and CDR2 LQKENI. The V segment lost 3 bases and the J segment 5 bases; nucleotides outside the gene matches: 8. DNA for the CDR3: TGTGCCAGCTCACCTTCAGGGGGCGCGAGGGAGACCCAGTACTTC. Translation gives CASSPSGGARETQYF.

The chain uses TRBV11-2 and TRBJ2-2; TRBD2 might be the D (5 bases). CDR1 is SGHAT, CDR2 FQNNGV, per germline. This CDR3 spans 13 amino acids. Trimming removed 4 bases from V and 3 bases from J, with 6 bases in between. The CDR3 DNA reads as TGTGCCAGCAGCTCGGACTACACCGGGGAGCTGTTTTTT. It is translated as CASSSDYTGELFF.

This chain joins TRBV27 and TRBJ1-1; D perhaps matches TRBD1 (5 bases). The CDR3 is made up of 13 amino acids. Per the germline V gene, CDR1 is MNHEY and CDR2 is SMNVEV (reference sequence). V was clipped by 8 bases and J by 4 bases, with 14 bases between them. DNA of the CDR3: TGTGCCAGCGCGGTGGGGGTTCGCACTGAAGCTTTCTTT. It codes for CASAVGVRTEAFF.

J is TRBJ2-5 and V is TRBV27; 7 positions agree with TRBD1. Looked up from germline, CDR1 is MNHEY and CDR2 is SMNVEV (reference sequence). CDR3 length: 13 amino acids. J gave up 5 bases and V 3 bases, and 3 bases lay outside the gene matches. CDR3 protein: CASSFVGGETQYF. DNA for the CDR3: TGTGCCAGCAGTTTTGTAGGGGGCGAGACCCAGTACTTC.